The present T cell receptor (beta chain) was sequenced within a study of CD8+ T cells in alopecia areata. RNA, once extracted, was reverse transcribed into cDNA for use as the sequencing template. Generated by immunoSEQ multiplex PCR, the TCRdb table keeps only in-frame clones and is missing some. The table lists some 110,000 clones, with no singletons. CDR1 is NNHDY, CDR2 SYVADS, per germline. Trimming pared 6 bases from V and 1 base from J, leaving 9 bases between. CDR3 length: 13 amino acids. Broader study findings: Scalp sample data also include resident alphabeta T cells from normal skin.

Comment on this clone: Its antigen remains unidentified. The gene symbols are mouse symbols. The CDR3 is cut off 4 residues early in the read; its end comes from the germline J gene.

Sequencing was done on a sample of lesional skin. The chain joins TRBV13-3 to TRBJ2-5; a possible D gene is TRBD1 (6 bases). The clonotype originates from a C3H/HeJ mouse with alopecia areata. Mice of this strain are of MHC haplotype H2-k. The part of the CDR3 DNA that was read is TGTGCCAGCAACAGGGTTCACCAAGAC. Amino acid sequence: CASNRVHQD. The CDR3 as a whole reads CASNRVHQDTQYF. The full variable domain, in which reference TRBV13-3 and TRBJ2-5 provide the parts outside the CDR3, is EAAVTQSPRSKVAVTGGKVTLSCHQTNNHDYMYWYRQDTGHGLRLIHYSYVADSTEKGDIPDGYKASRPSQENFSLILELASLSQTAVYFCASNRVHQDTQYFGPGTRLLVL.